This T cell receptor (beta chain) is from a study of blood T cells in healthy people across ages. Primers used in a second PCR of about 6 to 12 cycles were a sample-barcoded 5' primer and a J-beta primer mix. TCRdb re-called the 5' RACE reads through MiXCR, storing one row per CDR3 protein. Here the sample spans 550,000 to 650,000 distinct CDR3 sequences, about 27% being singletons. General study points: The study found TCR beta diversity correlated strongly with naive T cell percentage. Compared with aged donors, long-lived donors showed fewer expanded clones, suggesting selection.

This CDR3 comprises 14 residues. V lost 5 bases, J lost 4 bases, and 9 bases lay in between. Total RNA extraction produced at least 5.5 micrograms (per sample) for the study. At least ten counts were recorded for this clonotype. The antigen is not known. Another study also made use of these data, one on T cells of mothers and their children.

The source of this sequence is a boy aged 2 to 10 in good health. Sequenced: blood. The chain recombines TRBV12-3 or TRBV12-4 with TRBJ2-6, with unresolved D. The CDR3 loop reads CASSIEDGANVLTF. In nucleotides, the CDR3 is TGTGCCAGCAGTATCGAAGACGGGGCCAACGTCCTGACTTTC.